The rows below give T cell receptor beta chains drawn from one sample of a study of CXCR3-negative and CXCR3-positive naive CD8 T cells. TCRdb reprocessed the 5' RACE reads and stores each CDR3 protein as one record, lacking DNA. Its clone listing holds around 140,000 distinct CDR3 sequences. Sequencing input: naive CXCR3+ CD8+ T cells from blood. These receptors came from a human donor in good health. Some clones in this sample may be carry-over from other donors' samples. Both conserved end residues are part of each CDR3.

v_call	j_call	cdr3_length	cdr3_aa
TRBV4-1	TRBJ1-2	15	CASSQDLQEDYGYTF
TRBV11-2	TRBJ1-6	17	CASSYGTASSYNSPLHF
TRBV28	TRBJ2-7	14	CASSLLSETYEQYF
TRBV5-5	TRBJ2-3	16	CASSFVASESTDTQYF
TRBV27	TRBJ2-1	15	CASSMAGGRYNEQFF
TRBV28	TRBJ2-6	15	CASSPLNSGANVLTF
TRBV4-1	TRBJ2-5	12	CASSRDRERQYF
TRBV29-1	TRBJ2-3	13	CSVEEYYTDTQYF
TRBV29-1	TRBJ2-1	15	CSVEAGTSSYNEQFF
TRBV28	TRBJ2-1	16	CASSLLFQREFDEQFF
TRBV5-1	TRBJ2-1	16	CASSSPGLVSYNEQFF
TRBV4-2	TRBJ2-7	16	CASSQEGPGPDYEQYF
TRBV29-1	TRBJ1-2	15	CSVGASGPASYGYTF
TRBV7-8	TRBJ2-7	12	CASSWTGAEQYF